This entry lists 21 T cell receptor beta chains sequenced from one sample in a study of PD-1 blockade in classical Hodgkin lymphoma. Clones were read by immunoSEQ multiplex PCR, and TCRdb kept only the in-frame ones, dropping some. Of approximately 50,000 clones listed, approximately 70% are singletons. Each patient experienced a relapse that followed autologous stem cell transplantation, and brentuximab vedotin exposure varied. The source was peripheral blood mononuclear cells (PBMCs), collected before the second cycle of nivolumab. Receptors originate from a human donor with classical Hodgkin lymphoma.

This chain links TRBV28 with TRBJ1-3, with D maybe TRBD1 (5 bases). V was shortened by 3 bases and J by 0 bases, with 21 bases between the two germline ends. Germline-derived CDR1 and CDR2 are MDHEN and SYDVKM. The CDR3 has 19 amino acids. The CDR3 here is CASSFLRLLRETSGNTIYF. In DNA, the CDR3 is TGTGCCAGCAGTTTTCTTAGGCTGCTCAGGGAAACCTCTGGAAACACCATATATTTT.

Of note for this clone: A read error may produce the germline difference seen at one junction end. The chain combines TRBV15 with TRBJ1-4; possible D gene TRBD1, 6 bases. Germline CDR1 is LNHNV and CDR2 is YYDKDF (reference sequence). The CDR3 covers 15 residues. DNA for the CDR3: TGTGCCACCGGCAGAGCCCAGGGGCTGGGCGAAAAACTGTTTTTT. It encodes CATGRAQGLGEKLFF.

The chain uses TRBV18 and TRBJ1-1; 7 nucleotides agree with TRBD1. The CDR3 loop spans 16 amino acids. Germline assignment: CDR1 KGHSH and CDR2 LQKENI. Trimming at V came to 2 bases and at J to 2 bases, leaving 8 bases not matched to a gene. CDR3 loop: CASSPSSAGGNTEAFF. The DNA for the CDR3 is TGTGCCAGCTCACCATCTAGCGCAGGGGGAAACACTGAAGCTTTCTTT. Full variable domain (remainder filled in from reference TRBV18 and TRBJ1-1): NAGVMQNPRHLVRRRGQEARLRCSPMKGHSHVYWYRQLPEEGLKFMVYLQKENIIDESGMPKERFSAEFPKEGPSILRIQQVVRGDSAAYFCASSPSSAGGNTEAFFGQGTRLTVV.

This chain connects TRBV6-5 to TRBJ2-7; D may be TRBD1 (7 bases). Trimming cost V 7 bases and J 2 bases, with 18 bases left between them. This CDR3 contains 15 residues. From germline, CDR1 is MNHEY and CDR2 SVGAGI. CDR3 protein: CASIDGQGGTYEQYF. The CDR3 DNA reads as TGTGCCAGCATTGATGGGCAGGGGGGAACCTACGAGCAGTACTTC.

The chain recombines TRBV30 with TRBJ1-4, with TRBD1 matching 10 bases. The V and J ends lost 3 bases and 6 bases, in that order; junction bases with no gene match: 4. The CDR3 is made up of 14 amino acids. Germline V CDR1 and CDR2: GTSNPN, SVGIG (reference sequence). CDR3 region: CAWRRTGGHEKLFF. CDR3 DNA: TGTGCCTGGAGGCGGACAGGGGGTCATGAAAAACTGTTTTTT.

This chain links TRBV19 with TRBJ1-2, with D unresolved. V gave up 7 bases and J gave up 2 bases, with 11 bases separating them. Germline assignment: CDR1 LNHDA and CDR2 SQIVND (reference sequence). The CDR3 contains 13 residues. CDR3 in amino acids: CASTRNYNYGYTF. For the CDR3, the DNA is TGTGCCAGTACCCGGAATTACAACTATGGCTACACCTTC.

The genes are TRBV5-1 and TRBJ2-3; D might be TRBD1 (6 bases). Between the trimmed V and J ends, which lost 5 bases and 2 bases, there was a span of 15 bases. The V gene's germline CDR1 is SGHRS and CDR2 YFSETQ. The CDR3 loop spans 15 amino acids. The CDR3 sequence: CASSIRTEPTDTQYF. The CDR3 DNA reads as TGCGCCAGCAGTATACGGACAGAACCCACAGATACGCAGTATTTT.

A few counts support this clone. The chain links TRBV30 to TRBJ2-7; TRBD2 matches at 14 bases. Germline V gene lookup returns CDR1 GTSNPN and CDR2 SVGIG (reference sequence). CDR3 length: 19 residues. The J segment lost 3 bases and the V segment lost 3 bases, leaving 16 bases of the junction unmatched. The CDR3 coding sequence is TGTGCCTGGAGGGTAGACGGGACTAGCGGGAGAAAGGTGATCTACGAGCAGTACTTC. This codes for CAWRVDGTSGRKVIYEQYF.

In DNA, the CDR3 is TGTGCCAGCAGCGCTACCGGGACAGGGCTTCAGGAGCAGTACTTC. This sequence encodes CASSATGTGLQEQYF. The V call is TRBV9, the J call TRBJ2-7; 9 bases align to TRBD1. The trim removed 3 bases at V and 7 bases at J, leaving 11 bases unmatched. The CDR3 is 15 amino acids. Per the germline V gene, CDR1 is SGDLS and CDR2 is YYNGEE.

This clone was counted once. The chain recombines TRBV28 with TRBJ2-1; TRBD2 matches at 8 bases. J lost 0 bases, V lost 7 bases, and 11 bases had no gene match. The germline gives CDR1 MDHEN, CDR2 SYDVKM. The CDR3 length is 17 residues. This chain's CDR3 is CASTSGGREDSYNEQFF. CDR3 bases: TGTGCCAGCACCTCTGGGGGGCGGGAGGACTCCTACAATGAGCAGTTCTTC.

J is TRBJ2-1 and V is TRBV7-3; the match to TRBD1 covers 12 bases. The V gene's germline CDR1 is SGHTA and CDR2 FQGTGA. V dropped 6 bases and J dropped 8; count of bases not matched to a gene: 5. CDR3 length: 14 amino acids. Written as DNA, the CDR3 is TGTGCCAGCAGTCTAGGGACAGGGGGCGATGAGCAGTTCTTC. Protein sequence: CASSLGTGGDEQFF.

This clone was recorded once. The chain has TRBV7-9 and TRBJ2-3; no firm D call. The CDR3 spans 14 residues. V shed 0 bases and J shed 4 bases, with 8 bases lying between them. Germline V gives CDR1 SEHNR, CDR2 FQNEAQ (reference sequence). CDR3 nucleotides: TGTGCCAGCAGCTTAGCGGTCCAGGCAGATACGCAGTATTTT. The encoded protein is CASSLAVQADTQYF.

J is TRBJ1-5 and V is TRBV6-5; D gene unclear. The ends were cut back, 6 bases at V and 7 bases at J, with 13 bases in the middle. The germline CDR1 and CDR2 sequences are MNHEY and SVGAGI. The CDR3 length is 13 residues. Written as DNA, the CDR3 is TGTGCCAGCAGGGGAACTAATTCACAGCCCCAGCATTTT. Translation: CASRGTNSQPQHF.

This chain connects TRBV7-6 to TRBJ2-7, with D tentatively TRBD2 (5 bases). V was shortened by 0 bases and J by 0 bases, with 6 bases between the two germline ends. Germline V gives CDR1 SGHVS, CDR2 FNYEAQ. The CDR3 runs 14 residues. The chain's CDR3 is CASSLAGSSYEQYF. In nucleotides, the CDR3 is TGTGCCAGCAGCTTAGCGGGGAGCTCCTACGAGCAGTACTTC. The entire variable domain, with the rest obtained from reference TRBV7-6 and TRBJ2-7, is as follows: GAGVSQSPRYKVTKRGQDVALRCDPISGHVSLYWYRQALGQGPEFLTYFNYEAQQDKSGLPNDRFSAERPEGSISTLTIQRTEQRDSAMYRCASSLAGSSYEQYFGPGTRLTVT.

The chain links TRBV6-1 to TRBJ2-7; no clear D. V was pared by 7 bases and J by 1 base, with 14 bases between. The CDR3 consists of 14 residues. Germline CDR1 and CDR2: MNHNS and SASEGT. The CDR3 DNA sequence: TGTGCCAGCAATCCATATACTCTGTCCTACGAGCAGTACTTC. It yields the protein CASNPYTLSYEQYF.

This chain uses TRBV19 with TRBJ1-2; D is ambiguous. Germline CDR1 and CDR2: LNHDA and SQIVND (reference sequence). The V and J ends lost 6 bases and 0 bases respectively, with 14 bases between them. This CDR3 is built from 15 residues. CDR3 sequence: CASSLRDIANYGYTF. The CDR3 DNA follows: TGTGCCAGTAGCCTAAGAGACATTGCTAACTATGGCTACACCTTC.

Points on this clone: A read error may account for a junction end that differs from germline. The same CDR3 can be traced to other DNA sequences in this sample. The CDR3 DNA is TGTGCCAGCAGCTACTTTACAGGGAACTATGGCTACACCTTC. Protein product: CASSYFTGNYGYTF. The chain employs TRBV6-5 and TRBJ1-2, with D possibly being TRBD1 (6 bases). Germline V gene lookup returns CDR1 MNHEY and CDR2 SVGAGI. The CDR3 runs 14 residues.

The chain links TRBV6-1 to TRBJ2-6, with 10 bases identical to TRBD1. Looked up from germline, CDR1 is MNHNS and CDR2 is SASEGT. The CDR3 is 15 amino acids. V gave up 8 bases and J gave up 0 bases; unmatched junction bases: 1. The CDR3 protein is CASRDRGSGANVLTF. CDR3 nucleotides: TGTGCCAGCCGGGACAGGGGCTCTGGGGCCAACGTCCTGACTTTC.

V gene TRBV5-6 combines with J gene TRBJ2-5; 10 positions agree with TRBD2. Trimming removed 4 bases from V and 7 bases from J; junction bases left unmatched: 10. Looked up from germline, CDR1 is SGHDT and CDR2 is YYEEEE. The CDR3 contains 15 residues. CDR3 amino acids: CASSATSGSMGTQYF. The DNA for the CDR3 is TGTGCCAGCAGCGCGACTAGCGGGTCCATGGGGACCCAGTACTTC.

The chain couples TRBV6-6 to TRBJ1-2; 11 bases line up with TRBD1. Per the germline V gene, CDR1 is MNHNY and CDR2 is SVGAGI (reference sequence). This CDR3 spans 14 amino acids. The V gene end was trimmed by 6 bases and the J gene end by 6 bases; junction bases not matched to a gene: 6. CDR3 bases: TGTGCCAGCAGCCGGGGACAGGGGGACAATGGCTACACCTTC. It yields the protein CASSRGQGDNGYTF.

This clone appeared a few times. The J gene is TRBJ2-1, the V gene TRBV30; TRBD2 agrees at 11 bases. Unmatched junction bases numbered 6, after V lost 2 bases and J lost 9 bases. Germline CDR1 is GTSNPN and CDR2 is SVGIG (reference sequence). This CDR3 spans 14 amino acids. The CDR3 bases are TGTGCCTGGAGTCTCCCGACTAGCGGGGCTGAGCAGTTCTTC. Protein product: CAWSLPTSGAEQFF.